This T cell receptor beta chain was captured by sequencing in a study of blood T cell repertoires in COVID-19. TCRdb keeps only in-frame clones here, not all; method: immunoSEQ multiplex PCR. Among about 250,000 clones, around nine tenths were seen once, and the ten largest hold 2.1%. This CDR3 contains 18 residues. Germline V gene lookup returns CDR1 LGHNT and CDR2 FRNRAP. V was clipped by 0 bases and J by 9 bases; unmatched bases: 15. The chain joins TRBV12-5 to TRBJ2-1; 9 bases line up with TRBD1. Sequencing used peripheral blood. The sequence came from a woman in her thirties or forties who had recovered from COVID-19. The CDR3 region has the DNA TGTGCTAGTGGTTTGGTATCGGGAGGAGGGACAGGGAGACGTGAGCAGTTCTTC. This encodes CASGLVSGGGTGRREQFF.